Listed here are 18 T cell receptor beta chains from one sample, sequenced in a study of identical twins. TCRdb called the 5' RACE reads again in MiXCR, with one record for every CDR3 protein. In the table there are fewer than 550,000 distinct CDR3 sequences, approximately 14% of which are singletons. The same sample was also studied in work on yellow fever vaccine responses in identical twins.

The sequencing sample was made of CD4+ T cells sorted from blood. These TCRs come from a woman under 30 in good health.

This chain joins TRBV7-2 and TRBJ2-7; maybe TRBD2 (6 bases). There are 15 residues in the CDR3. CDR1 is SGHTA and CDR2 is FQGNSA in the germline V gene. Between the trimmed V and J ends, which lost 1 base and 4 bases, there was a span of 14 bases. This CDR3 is CASSLGGGVGYEQYF. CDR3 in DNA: TGTGCCAGCAGCTTAGGCGGCGGGGTGGGTTACGAGCAGTACTTC.

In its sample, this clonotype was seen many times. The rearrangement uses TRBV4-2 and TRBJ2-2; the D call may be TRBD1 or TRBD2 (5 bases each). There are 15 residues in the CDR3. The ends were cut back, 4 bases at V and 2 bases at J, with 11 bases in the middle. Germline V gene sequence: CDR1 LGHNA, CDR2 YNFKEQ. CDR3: CASSPGTDNTGELFF. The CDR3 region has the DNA TGTGCCAGCAGCCCCGGGACCGACAACACCGGGGAGCTGTTTTTT.

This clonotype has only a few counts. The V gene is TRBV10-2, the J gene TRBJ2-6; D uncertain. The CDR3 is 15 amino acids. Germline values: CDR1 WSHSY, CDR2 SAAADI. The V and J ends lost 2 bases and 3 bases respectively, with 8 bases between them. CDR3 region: CASSERRVGANVLTF. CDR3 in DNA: TGCGCCAGCAGTGAGAGAAGGGTTGGGGCCAACGTCCTGACTTTC.

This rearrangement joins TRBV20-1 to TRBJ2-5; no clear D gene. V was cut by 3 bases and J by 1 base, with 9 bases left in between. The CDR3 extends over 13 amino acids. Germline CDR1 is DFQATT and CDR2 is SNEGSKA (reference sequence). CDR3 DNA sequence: TGCAGTGCTAGCCTCCGGCCCCAAGAGACCCAGTACTTC. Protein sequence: CSASLRPQETQYF.

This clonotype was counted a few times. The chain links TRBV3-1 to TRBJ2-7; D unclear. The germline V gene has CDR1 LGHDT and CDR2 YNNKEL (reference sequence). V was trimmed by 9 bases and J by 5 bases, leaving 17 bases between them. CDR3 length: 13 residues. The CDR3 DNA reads TGTGCCAGTAGTTCTTTAGGCGTCAACGAGCAGTACTTC. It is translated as CASSSLGVNEQYF.

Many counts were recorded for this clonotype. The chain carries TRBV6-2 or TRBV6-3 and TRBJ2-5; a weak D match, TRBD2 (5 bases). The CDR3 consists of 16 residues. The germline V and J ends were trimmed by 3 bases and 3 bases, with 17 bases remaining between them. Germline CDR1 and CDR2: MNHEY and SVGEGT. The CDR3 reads CASSYRKEVIKETQYF. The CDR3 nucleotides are TGTGCCAGCAGTTATAGGAAGGAGGTGATCAAAGAGACCCAGTACTTC.

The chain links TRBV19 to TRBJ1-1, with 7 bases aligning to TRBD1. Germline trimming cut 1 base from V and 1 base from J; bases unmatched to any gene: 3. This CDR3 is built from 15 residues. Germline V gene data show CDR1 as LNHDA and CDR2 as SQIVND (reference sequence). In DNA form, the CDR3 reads TGTGCCAGTAGTATAGGACGGACAGGGAACACTGAAGCTTTCTTT. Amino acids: CASSIGRTGNTEAFF.

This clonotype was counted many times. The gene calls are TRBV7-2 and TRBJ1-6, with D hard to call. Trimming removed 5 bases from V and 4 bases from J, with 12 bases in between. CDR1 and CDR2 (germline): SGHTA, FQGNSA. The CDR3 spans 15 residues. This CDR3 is CASSPQTLYNSPLHF. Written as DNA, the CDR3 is TGTGCCAGCAGCCCCCAGACATTGTATAATTCACCCCTCCACTTT.

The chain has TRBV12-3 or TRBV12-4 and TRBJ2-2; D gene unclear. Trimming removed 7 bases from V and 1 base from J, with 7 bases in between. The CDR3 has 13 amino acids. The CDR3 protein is CASKMGNTGELFF. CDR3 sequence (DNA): TGTGCCAGCAAGATGGGGAACACCGGGGAGCTGTTTTTT.

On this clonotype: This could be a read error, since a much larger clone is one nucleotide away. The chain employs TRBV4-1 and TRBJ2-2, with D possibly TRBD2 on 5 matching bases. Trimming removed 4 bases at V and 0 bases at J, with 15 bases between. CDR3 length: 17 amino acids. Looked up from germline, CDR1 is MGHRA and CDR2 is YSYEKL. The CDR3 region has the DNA TGCGCCAGCAGCCTCTCCGAAGTGGGAGCGAACACCGGGGAGCTGTTTTTT. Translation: CASSLSEVGANTGELFF.

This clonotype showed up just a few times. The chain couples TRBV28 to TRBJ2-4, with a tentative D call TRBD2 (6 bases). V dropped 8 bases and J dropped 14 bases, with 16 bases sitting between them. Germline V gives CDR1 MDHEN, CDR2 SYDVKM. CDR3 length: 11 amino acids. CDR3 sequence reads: CASGPTEREYF. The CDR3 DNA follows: TGTGCCAGCGGACCTACGGAGCGGGAGTACTTC.

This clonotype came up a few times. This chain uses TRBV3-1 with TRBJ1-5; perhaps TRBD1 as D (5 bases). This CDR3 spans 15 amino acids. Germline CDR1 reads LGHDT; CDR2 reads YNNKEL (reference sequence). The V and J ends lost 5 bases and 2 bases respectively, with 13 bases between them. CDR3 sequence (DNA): TGTGCCAGCAGCGCAGGGTGGTCGGGCAATCAGCCCCAGCATTTT. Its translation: CASSAGWSGNQPQHF.

The CDR3 here is CATPVVGGQETQYF. CDR3 sequence (DNA): TGTGCCACCCCGGTAGTGGGGGGCCAAGAGACCCAGTACTTC. The V gene is TRBV7-9, the J gene TRBJ2-5; D perhaps matches TRBD2 (6 bases). CDR1 is SEHNR and CDR2 is FQNEAQ in the germline V gene (reference sequence). Trimming took off 10 bases at V and 1 base at J, with 16 bases between the two ends. This CDR3 is 14 amino acids long.

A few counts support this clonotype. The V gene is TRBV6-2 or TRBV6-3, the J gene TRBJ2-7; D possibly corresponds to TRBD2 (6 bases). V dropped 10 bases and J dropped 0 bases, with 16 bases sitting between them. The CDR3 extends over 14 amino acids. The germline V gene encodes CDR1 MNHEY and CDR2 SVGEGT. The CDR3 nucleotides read TGTGCCACTCAACCCGGCGGGGACTCCTACGAGCAGTACTTC. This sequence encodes CATQPGGDSYEQYF.

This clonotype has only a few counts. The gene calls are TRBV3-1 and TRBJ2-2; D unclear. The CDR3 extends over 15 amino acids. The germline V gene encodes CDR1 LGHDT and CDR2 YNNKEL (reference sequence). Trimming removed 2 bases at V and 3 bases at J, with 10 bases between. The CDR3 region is CASSQLVTDTGELFF. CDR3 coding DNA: TGTGCCAGCAGCCAATTAGTAACAGACACCGGGGAGCTGTTTTTT.

The CDR3 bases are TGTGCCTGGAGTGTACGAGGGGGGGGCCAAGAGACCCAGTACTTC. It codes for CAWSVRGGGQETQYF. The V and J genes are TRBV30 and TRBJ2-5; D might be TRBD2 (7 bases). The length of the CDR3 is 15 residues. V dropped 0 bases and J dropped 1 base, with 12 bases sitting between them. Germline V gives CDR1 GTSNPN, CDR2 SVGIG (reference sequence).

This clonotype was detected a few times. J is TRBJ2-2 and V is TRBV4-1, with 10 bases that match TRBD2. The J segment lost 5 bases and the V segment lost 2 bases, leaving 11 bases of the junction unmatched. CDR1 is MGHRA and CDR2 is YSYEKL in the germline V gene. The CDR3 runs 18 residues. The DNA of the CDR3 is TGCGCCAGCAGCCAACCAGTTCGGACTAGCGGACAAACCGGGGAGCTGTTTTTT. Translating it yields CASSQPVRTSGQTGELFF.

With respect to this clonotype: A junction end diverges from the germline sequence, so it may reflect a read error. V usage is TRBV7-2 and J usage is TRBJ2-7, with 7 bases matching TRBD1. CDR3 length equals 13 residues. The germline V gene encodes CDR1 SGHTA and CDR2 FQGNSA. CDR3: CASGFTGAYEQYF. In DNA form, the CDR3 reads TGTGCCAGCGGCTTTACAGGGGCCTACGAGCAGTACTTC.